Listed below are T cell receptor beta chains from one sample, sequenced in a study of shared clonotypes between healthy human individuals. Libraries were prepared by immunoSEQ multiplex PCR; TCRdb keeps only in-frame clonotypes and omits some of them. The table has about 2 million clones, 85% to 95% seen once; the top ten hold 0.13%. The sequenced material came from naive CD4+ T cells sorted from blood. The receptors were gathered from a man aged 18 to 29 in good health. CDR3s include the opening cysteine and the closing phenylalanine or tryptophan. The D gene is left open where the match is weak.

TRBD1	TRBJ1-6	TRBV19	15	TGTGCCAGTAGTGCCGGGACAGGGGGAAATTCACCCCTCCACTTT	CASSAGTGGNSPLHF
.	TRBJ1-2	TRBV2	11	TGTGCCAGCAGCCTATACGGAGGCTACACCTTC	CASSLYGGYTF
.	TRBJ1-5	TRBV19	12	TGTGCCAGTAGAGAGAGGAATCAGCCCCAGCATTTT	CASRERNQPQHF
TRBD1	TRBJ2-1	TRBV7-9	16	TGTGCCAGCAGCTTCCACGACAGGGGACCCTACAATGAGCAGTTCTTC	CASSFHDRGPYNEQFF
.	TRBJ2-6	TRBV9	15	TGTGCCAGCAGCGTAGGAGGGTACGGGGCCAACGTCCTGACTTTC	CASSVGGYGANVLTF
.	TRBJ1-1	TRBV5-4	15	TGTGCCAGCAGCGTCGATCAAACCGCCCCGGGCCAGGCTTTCTTT	CASSVDQTAPGQAFF
.	TRBJ2-1	TRBV7-6	15	TGTGCCAGCAGCTCCGGGACTCAAGGTGGCAATGAGCAGTTCTTC	CASSSGTQGGNEQFF
.	TRBJ2-7	TRBV6-1	16	TGTGCCAGCAGTGAAGGTCCTGGCCCTCTCTCCTACGAGCAGTACTTC	CASSEGPGPLSYEQYF
.	TRBJ1-1	TRBV10-3	12	TGTGCCATCAGGCCGGGAGAAGGTGAAGCTTTCTTT	CAIRPGEGEAFF
TRBD1	TRBJ2-3	TRBV27	15	TGTGCCAGCAGTTTGACGGGACAGAACACAGATACGCAGTATTTT	CASSLTGQNTDTQYF
TRBD2	TRBJ2-5	TRBV5-4	17	TGTGCCAGCAGGGGCGGGGGTACAGCGGGAGCGCCCGAGACCCAGTACTTC	CASRGGGTAGAPETQYF
TRBD1	TRBJ2-3	TRBV13	16	TGTGCCAGCAGCCCTGGGACAGGGGCGTGGACAGATACGCAGTATTTT	CASSPGTGAWTDTQYF
.	TRBJ2-5	TRBV6-6	12	TGTGCCAGCAGCAGTCCTGGAGAGACCCAGTACTTC	CASSSPGETQYF
.	TRBJ2-3	TRBV30	14	TGTGCCTGGACTGGAACGACTAGCACAGATACGCAGTATTTT	CAWTGTTSTDTQYF
TRBD1	TRBJ2-1	TRBV7-9	15	TGTGCCAGCAGCTTGCTCGACAGGGACTACAATGAGCAGTTCTTC	CASSLLDRDYNEQFF
.	TRBJ2-5	TRBV5-1	12	TGCGCCAGCAGCTGGTCTCAAGAGACCCAGTACTTC	CASSWSQETQYF